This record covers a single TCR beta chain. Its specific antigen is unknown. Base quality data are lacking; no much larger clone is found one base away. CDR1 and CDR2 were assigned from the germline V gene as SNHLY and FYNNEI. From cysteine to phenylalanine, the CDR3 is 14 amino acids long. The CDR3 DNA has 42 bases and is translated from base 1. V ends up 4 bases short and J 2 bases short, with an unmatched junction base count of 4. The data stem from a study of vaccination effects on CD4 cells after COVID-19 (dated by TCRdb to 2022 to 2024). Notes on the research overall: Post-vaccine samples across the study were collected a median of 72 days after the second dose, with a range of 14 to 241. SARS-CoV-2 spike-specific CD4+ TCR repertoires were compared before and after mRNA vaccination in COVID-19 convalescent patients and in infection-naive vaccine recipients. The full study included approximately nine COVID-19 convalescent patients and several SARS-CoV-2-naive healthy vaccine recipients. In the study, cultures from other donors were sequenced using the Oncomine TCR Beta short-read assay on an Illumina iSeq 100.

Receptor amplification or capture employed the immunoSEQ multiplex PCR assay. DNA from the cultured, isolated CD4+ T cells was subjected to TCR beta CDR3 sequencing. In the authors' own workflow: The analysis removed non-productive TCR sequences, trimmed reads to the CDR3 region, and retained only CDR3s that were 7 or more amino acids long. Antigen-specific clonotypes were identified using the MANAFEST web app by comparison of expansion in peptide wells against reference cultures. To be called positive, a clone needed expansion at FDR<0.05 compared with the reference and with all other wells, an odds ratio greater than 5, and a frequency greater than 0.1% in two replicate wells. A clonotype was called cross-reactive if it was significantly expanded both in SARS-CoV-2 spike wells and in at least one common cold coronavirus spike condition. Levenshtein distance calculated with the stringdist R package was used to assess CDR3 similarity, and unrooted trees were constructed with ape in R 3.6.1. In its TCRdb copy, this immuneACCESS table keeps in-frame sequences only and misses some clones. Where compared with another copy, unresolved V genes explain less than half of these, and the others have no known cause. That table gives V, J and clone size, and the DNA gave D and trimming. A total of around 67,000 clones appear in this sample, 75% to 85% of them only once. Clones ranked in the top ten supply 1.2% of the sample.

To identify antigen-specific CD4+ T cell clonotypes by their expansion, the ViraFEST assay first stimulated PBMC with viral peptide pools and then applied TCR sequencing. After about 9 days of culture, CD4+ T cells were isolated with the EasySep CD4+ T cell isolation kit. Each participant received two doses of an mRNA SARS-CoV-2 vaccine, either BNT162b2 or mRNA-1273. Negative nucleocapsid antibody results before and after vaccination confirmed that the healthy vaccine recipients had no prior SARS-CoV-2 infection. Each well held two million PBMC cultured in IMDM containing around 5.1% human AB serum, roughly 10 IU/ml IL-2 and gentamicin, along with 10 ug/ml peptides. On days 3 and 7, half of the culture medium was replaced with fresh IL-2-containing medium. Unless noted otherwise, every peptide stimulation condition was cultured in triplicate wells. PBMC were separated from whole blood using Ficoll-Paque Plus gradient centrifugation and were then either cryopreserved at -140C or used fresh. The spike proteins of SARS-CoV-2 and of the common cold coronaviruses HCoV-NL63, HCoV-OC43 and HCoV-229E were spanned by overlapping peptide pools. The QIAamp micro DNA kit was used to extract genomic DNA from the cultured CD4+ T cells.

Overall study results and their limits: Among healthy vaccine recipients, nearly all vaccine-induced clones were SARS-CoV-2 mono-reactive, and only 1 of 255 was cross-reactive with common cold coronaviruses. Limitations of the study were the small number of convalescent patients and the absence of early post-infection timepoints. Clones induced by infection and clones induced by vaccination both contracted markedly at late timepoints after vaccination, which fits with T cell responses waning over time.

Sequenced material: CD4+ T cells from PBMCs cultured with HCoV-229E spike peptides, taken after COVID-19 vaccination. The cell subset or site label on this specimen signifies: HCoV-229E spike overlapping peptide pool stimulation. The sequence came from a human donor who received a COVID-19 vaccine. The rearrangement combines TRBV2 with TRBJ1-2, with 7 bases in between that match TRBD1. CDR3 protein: CASSAGQANYGYTF. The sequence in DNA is TGTGCCAGCAGTGCAGGACAGGCCAACTATGGCTACACCTTC.